A selection of T cell receptor beta chains follows, all from one sample in a study of blood T cell repertoires in COVID-19. Repertoires were generated with immunoSEQ multiplex PCR, while TCRdb's copy carries only in-frame clones and drops some. Of about 110,000 clones listed, over 65% were seen once; the top ten hold about 0.84%. Sample: peripheral blood. These receptor sequences come from a human donor with acute or convalescent COVID-19. The donor label of this sample is uncertain. The CDR3 runs from the conserved cysteine through the conserved F or W. D genes are given only for firm matches. For some rows the clone size is stated as once, few or many, or as a class when expanded; others skip it.

D	V	size	J	CDR3	DNA
TRBD1	TRBV6-6	.	TRBJ1-5	CASSTGTGYQPQHF	TGTGCCAGCAGCACCGGGACAGGTTATCAGCCCCAGCATTTT
.	TRBV5-1	once	TRBJ2-2	CASSLPGANTGELFF	TGCGCCAGCAGCTTGCCAGGGGCGAACACCGGGGAGCTGTTTTTT
TRBD1	TRBV9	.	TRBJ2-3	CASTRGISTDTQYF	TGTGCCAGCACCAGGGGGATTAGCACAGATACGCAGTATTTT
TRBD1	TRBV5-1	.	TRBJ2-7	CASSPGTGGREQYF	TGCGCCAGCAGCCCCGGGACAGGGGGCCGCGAGCAGTACTTC
.	TRBV5-1	once	TRBJ2-3	CASSLGLGTDTQYF	TGCGCCAGCAGCTTGGGTCTCGGCACAGATACGCAGTATTTT
.	TRBV18	.	TRBJ2-5	CASSYSGETQYF	TGTGCCAGCTCATATTCGGGAGAGACCCAGTACTTC
TRBD1	TRBV6-5	once	TRBJ1-2	CASSGTGRTLYGYTF	TGTGCCAGCAGCGGGACAGGGCGGACCCTCTATGGCTACACCTTC
TRBD1	TRBV3-1/TRBV3-2	.	TRBJ1-1	CASSQGQGEAFF	TGTGCCAGCAGCCAAGGACAGGGTGAAGCTTTCTTT
.	TRBV7-8	.	TRBJ1-4	CASSLYSGSSESEKLFF	TGTGCCAGCAGCTTATACAGTGGATCGTCTGAATCTGAAAAACTGTTTTTT
.	TRBV30	.	TRBJ1-4	CAWSIEEKLFF	TGTGCCTGGAGTATTGAGGAAAAACTGTTTTTT
TRBD1	TRBV6-5	.	TRBJ1-5	CASSRTGGSGQPQHF	TGTGCCAGCAGCCGGACAGGGGGCTCAGGACAGCCCCAGCATTTT
.	TRBV6-6	.	TRBJ2-3	CASLSTDTQYF	TGTGCCTCCTTAAGCACAGATACGCAGTATTTT
.	TRBV27	.	TRBJ2-7	CASSSGLTGFYEQYF	TGTGCCAGCAGTTCCGGGCTAACGGGGTTCTACGAGCAGTACTTC
.	TRBV7-8	.	TRBJ1-1	CASSSTDSGTEAFF	TGTGCCAGCAGCTCCACCGACAGCGGGACTGAAGCTTTCTTT
TRBD2	TRBV28	once	TRBJ2-3	CASSDLTSGGGDTQYF	TGTGCCAGCAGTGACCTGACTAGCGGGGGAGGAGATACGCAGTATTTT
.	TRBV5-4	.	TRBJ2-1	CASSLGPGSSYNEQFF	TGTGCCAGCAGCTTGGGGCCAGGCAGCTCCTACAATGAGCAGTTCTTC
.	TRBV12-3/TRBV12-4	.	TRBJ1-1	CASSLAVRGAAFF	TGTGCCAGCAGTTTAGCGGTGCGGGGGGCGGCTTTCTTT
TRBD1	TRBV19	.	TRBJ1-6	CASTRDRGGSPLHF	TGTGCCAGTACCAGGGACAGGGGAGGGTCACCCCTCCACTTT
.	TRBV7-2	.	TRBJ2-5	CASSTKWTRGQETQYF	TGTGCCAGCAGCACCAAATGGACTAGGGGGCAAGAGACCCAGTACTTC
TRBD1	TRBV6-5	.	TRBJ1-3	CASSYSTGSGNTIYF	TGTGCCAGCAGTTACTCGACAGGGTCTGGAAACACCATATATTTT
TRBD1	TRBV6-5	.	TRBJ2-3	CASTFRGQGTDTQYF	TGTGCCAGCACCTTTAGGGGACAGGGGACAGATACGCAGTATTTT
.	TRBV10-3	once	TRBJ1-6	CAISDPLGGQSNSPLHF	TGTGCCATCAGTGATCCCTTGGGAGGGCAATCAAATTCACCCCTCCACTTT
TRBD2	TRBV5-1	.	TRBJ2-2	CASSGVAGENTGELFF	TGCGCCAGCAGCGGGGTAGCGGGAGAGAACACCGGGGAGCTGTTTTTT
TRBD1	TRBV30	few	TRBJ1-2	CAWSTADRGKGYTF	TGTGCCTGGAGTACCGCGGACAGGGGGAAGGGCTACACCTTC